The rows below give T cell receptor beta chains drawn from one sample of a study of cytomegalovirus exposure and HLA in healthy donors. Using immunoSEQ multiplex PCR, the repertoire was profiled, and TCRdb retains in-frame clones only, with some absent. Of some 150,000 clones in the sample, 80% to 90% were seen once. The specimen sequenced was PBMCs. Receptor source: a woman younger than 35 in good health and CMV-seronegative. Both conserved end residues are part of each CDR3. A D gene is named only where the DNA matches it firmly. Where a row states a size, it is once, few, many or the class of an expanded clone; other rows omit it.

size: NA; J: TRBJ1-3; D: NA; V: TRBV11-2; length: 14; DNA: TGTGCCAGCAGCCCAACAGGGTCTGGAAACACCATATATTTT; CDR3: CASSPTGSGNTIYF
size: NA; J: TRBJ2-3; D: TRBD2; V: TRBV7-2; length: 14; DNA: TGTGCCAGCAGCATCGACGGGGGAGGGAATACGCAGTATTTT; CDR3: CASSIDGGGNTQYF
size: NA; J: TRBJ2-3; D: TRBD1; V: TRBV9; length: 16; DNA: TGTGCCAGCAGCCTCGGCGGGACAGGGGGAAAAGATACGCAGTATTTT; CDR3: CASSLGGTGGKDTQYF
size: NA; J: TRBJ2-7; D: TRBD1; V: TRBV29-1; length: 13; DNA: TGCAGCGCCCAACCCACAGGGGGCTACGAGCAGTACTTC; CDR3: CSAQPTGGYEQYF
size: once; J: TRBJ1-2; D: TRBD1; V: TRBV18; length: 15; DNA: TGTGCCAGCTCCCGCGACAGGGGCCAGGGCTATGGCTACACCTTC; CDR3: CASSRDRGQGYGYTF
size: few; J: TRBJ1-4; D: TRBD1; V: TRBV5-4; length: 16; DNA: TGTGCCAGCAGCTTAAACGGTGGGACAGGGCGGGAAAAACTGTTTTTT; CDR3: CASSLNGGTGREKLFF
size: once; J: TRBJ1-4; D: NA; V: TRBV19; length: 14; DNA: TGTGCCAGTAGTTCTTGGGAGGCTAATGAAAAACTGTTTTTT; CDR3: CASSSWEANEKLFF
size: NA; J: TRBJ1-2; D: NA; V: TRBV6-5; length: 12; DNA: TGTGCCAGCAGTTTTCGGGGTCATGGCTACACCTTC; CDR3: CASSFRGHGYTF
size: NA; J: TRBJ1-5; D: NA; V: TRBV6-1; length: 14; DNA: TGTGCCAGCAGTGCGGATAGGAGTAATCAGCCCCAGCATTTT; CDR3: CASSADRSNQPQHF
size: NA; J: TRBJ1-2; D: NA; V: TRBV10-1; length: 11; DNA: TGCGCCAACCGCAGGGTCGATGGCTACACCTTC; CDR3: CANRRVDGYTF
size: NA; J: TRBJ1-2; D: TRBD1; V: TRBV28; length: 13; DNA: TGTGCCATCCCAGGGGGCTCTAACTATGGCTACACCTTC; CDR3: CAIPGGSNYGYTF
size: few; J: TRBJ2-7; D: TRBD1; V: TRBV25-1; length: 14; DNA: TGTGCCAGCATCGGGGACAGTCGGTGGGGTGAGCAGTACTTC; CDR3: CASIGDSRWGEQYF
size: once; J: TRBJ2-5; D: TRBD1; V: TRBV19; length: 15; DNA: TGTGCCAGTAGTGCCGGACAGGGATCCTCGGAGACCCAGTACTTC; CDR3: CASSAGQGSSETQYF
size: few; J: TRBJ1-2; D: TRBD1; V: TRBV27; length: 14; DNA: TGTGCCAGCAGTTCCGGGACAGGGGGTTGTGGCTACACCTTC; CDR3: CASSSGTGGCGYTF
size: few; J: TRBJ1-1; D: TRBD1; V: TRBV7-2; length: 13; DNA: TGTGCCAGCAGCAGAGACAGGGCCACTGAAGCTTTCTTT; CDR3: CASSRDRATEAFF
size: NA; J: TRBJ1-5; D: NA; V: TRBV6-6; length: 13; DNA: TGTGCCAGCAGGACAGTCGCCAATCAGCCCCAGCATTTT; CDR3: CASRTVANQPQHF
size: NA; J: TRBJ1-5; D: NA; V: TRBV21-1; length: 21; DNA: TGTGCCAGCAGCATGCAGCAATCCGGGACAGGCAACAACCGGGGCAATCAGCCCCAGCATTTT; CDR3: CASSMQQSGTGNNRGNQPQHF
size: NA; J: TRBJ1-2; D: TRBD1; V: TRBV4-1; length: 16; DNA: TGCGCCAGCAGCCAATTGGTGGACAGGGCGCGTAATGGCTACACCTTC; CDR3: CASSQLVDRARNGYTF
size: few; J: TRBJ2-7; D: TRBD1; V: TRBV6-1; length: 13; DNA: TGTGCCAGCACCCCGGACAGGACCTACGAGCAGTACTTC; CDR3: CASTPDRTYEQYF